These 11 T cell receptor beta chains were sequenced from one sample in a study of molecular identifiers for immune sequencing clone quantification (dated by TCRdb to the late 2010s). The library relied on PCR. The run used an Illumina HiSeq 4000. TCRdb trimmed the raw reads at Q25, called clones with MiXCR and kept productive beta chains. Entries are consolidated by CDR3 protein sequence, retaining the most common genes and DNA. Recorded for this sample are under 650,000 distinct CDR3 sequences; about 20% of them occurred a single time. The top ten clones comprise roughly 0.83% of the sample. Sequenced sample: naive CD8+ T cells from blood, with Jurkat cell RNA spiked in. The sample's cell subset or site label is to be understood as: FACS-sorted CD8+CD4-CCR7+CD45RA+ naive T cells. Every receptor here comes from a human donor in good health. Some libraries in this study had Jurkat cell RNA spiked in.

A word on this clonotype: No conserved phenylalanine or tryptophan is present at the end of the CDR3, so a read error is the likely explanation. The rearrangement links TRBV13 to TRBJ2-1; 7 bases are shared with TRBD2. Trimming took 2 bases from V and 4 from J; bases not matched to a gene: 8. CDR3 size: 16 residues. Germline loops: CDR1 PRHDT, CDR2 FYEKMQ (reference sequence). The CDR3, as DNA: TGTGCCAGCAGCTTACCTAGCGGATCGTTTTACAATGAGCAGTTCTCC. Translated, it gives CASSLPSGSFYNEQFS.

This clonotype has a count of ten or more. The chain employs TRBV25-1 and TRBJ2-5, with D perhaps matching TRBD1 (5 bases). The germline V and J ends were trimmed by 4 bases and 2 bases, with 8 bases remaining between them. The CDR3 length is 13 residues. Germline V CDR1 and CDR2: MGHDK, SYGVNS. The CDR3 DNA is TGTGCCAGCAGTGTAGGGGCACAAGAGACCCAGTACTTC. It encodes CASSVGAQETQYF.

In its sample, this clonotype was seen many times. V usage is TRBV4-1 and J usage is TRBJ2-7; a possible D gene is TRBD2 (7 bases). From germline, CDR1 is MGHRA and CDR2 YSYEKL. V lost 5 bases and J lost 9, with 17 bases in between. The CDR3 has 13 residues. CDR3 in amino acids: CASSRGGGWMQYF. The CDR3 DNA sequence: TGCGCCAGCAGCAGGGGGGGAGGGTGGATGCAGTACTTC.

Ten or more counts support this clonotype. This chain connects TRBV7-2 to TRBJ2-1; D is ambiguous. Trimming stripped 3 bases from V and 2 bases from J, with 8 bases between. CDR3 size: 14 residues. CDR1 and CDR2 (germline): SGHTA, FQGNSA. This CDR3 is CASSFMGAYNEQFF. CDR3 nucleotides: TGTGCCAGCAGCTTCATGGGTGCCTACAATGAGCAGTTCTTC. The entire variable domain, with the rest obtained from reference TRBV7-2 and TRBJ2-1, is as follows: GAGVSQSPSNKVTEKGKDVELRCDPISGHTALYWYRQSLGQGLEFLIYFQGNSAPDKSGLPSDRFSAERTGGSVSTLTIQRTQQEDSAVYLCASSFMGAYNEQFFGPGTRLTVL.

This clonotype was detected many times. The V and J genes are TRBV19 and TRBJ2-3; D may be TRBD1 or TRBD2 (5 bases each). V lost 7 bases and J lost 2, with 19 bases in between. This CDR3 has 16 amino acids. Looked up from germline, CDR1 is LNHDA and CDR2 is SQIVND (reference sequence). CDR3 nucleotides: TGTGCCAGTACCCCGGGACCGAAGTACCTCACAGATACGCAGTATTTT. It translates to CASTPGPKYLTDTQYF.

This clonotype was seen repeatedly, ten times or more. The gene calls are TRBV28 and TRBJ2-3; 8 positions agree with TRBD1. Germline V gives CDR1 MDHEN, CDR2 SYDVKM. V was clipped by 4 bases and J by 0 bases; unmatched bases: 0. CDR3 length equals 14 residues. In DNA form, the CDR3 reads TGTGCCAGCAGTTGGACAGGGAGCACAGATACGCAGTATTTT. Its translation is CASSWTGSTDTQYF. Together with reference TRBV28 and TRBJ2-3, the CDR3 gives the full variable domain: DVKVTQSSRYLVKRTGEKVFLECVQDMDHENMFWYRQDPGLGLRLIYFSYDVKMKEKGDIPEGYSVSREKKERFSLILESASTNQTSMYLCASSWTGSTDTQYFGPGTRLTVL.

This clonotype was seen repeatedly, ten times or more. J is TRBJ2-7 and V is TRBV5-1, with D hard to call. This CDR3 has 13 residues. Trimming removed 5 bases at V and 6 bases at J, with 15 bases between. CDR1 SGHRS and CDR2 YFSETQ come from the germline V gene. The chain's CDR3 is CASSYDIRSEQYF. CDR3 nucleotides: TGCGCCAGCAGTTATGATATCAGGAGCGAGCAGTACTTC. Supplemented by reference TRBV5-1 and TRBJ2-7, the full variable domain reads KAGVTQTPRYLIKTRGQQVTLSCSPISGHRSVSWYQQTPGQGLQFLFEYFSETQRNKGNFPGRFSGRQFSNSRSEMNVSTLELGDSALYLCASSYDIRSEQYFGPGTRLTVT.

This clonotype came up many times. The chain carries TRBV6-5 and TRBJ2-7, with D tentatively TRBD1 (5 bases). Germline CDR1 reads MNHEY; CDR2 reads SVGAGI. The CDR3 covers 13 residues. With 2 bases removed from V and 3 bases from J, the gap between germline ends came to 8 bases. CDR3 loop: CASSYGADYEQYF. The CDR3 coding sequence is TGTGCCAGCAGTTACGGGGCGGACTACGAGCAGTACTTC.

Many counts were recorded for this clonotype. The chain is built from TRBV7-9 and TRBJ2-2; D is ambiguous. This CDR3 comprises 17 residues. V lost 0 bases, J lost 4 bases, and 15 bases lay in between. Germline-derived CDR1 and CDR2 are SEHNR and FQNEAQ (reference sequence). Written as DNA, the CDR3 is TGTGCCAGCAGCTTAGCAGACCCCCTCGGCGGCACCGGGGAGCTGTTTTTT. As protein: CASSLADPLGGTGELFF.

This clonotype was detected ten times or more. One junction end does not reproduce the germline sequence, and a read error may be involved. This chain connects TRBV4-1 to TRBJ2-7; 9 nucleotides agree with TRBD1. The germline CDR1 and CDR2 sequences are MGHRA and YSYEKL. This CDR3 region has 15 residues. CDR3 nucleotides: TGTGCCAGCAGCTTCGACAGGGGGGGGTCCTACGAGCAGTACTTC. Translated, it gives CASSFDRGGSYEQYF.

In regard to this clonotype: This may be a read error: a much more frequent sequence differs by one nucleotide. The genes are TRBV9 and TRBJ1-1, with D perhaps matching TRBD1 (5 bases). V was pared by 4 bases and J by 4 bases, with 14 bases between. Germline assignment: CDR1 SGDLS and CDR2 YYNGEE. The CDR3 loop spans 14 amino acids. The CDR3 sequence is CASSPPRGVTEAFF. DNA of the CDR3: TGTGCCAGCAGCCCGCCGCGGGGGGTCACTGAAGCTTTCTTT.